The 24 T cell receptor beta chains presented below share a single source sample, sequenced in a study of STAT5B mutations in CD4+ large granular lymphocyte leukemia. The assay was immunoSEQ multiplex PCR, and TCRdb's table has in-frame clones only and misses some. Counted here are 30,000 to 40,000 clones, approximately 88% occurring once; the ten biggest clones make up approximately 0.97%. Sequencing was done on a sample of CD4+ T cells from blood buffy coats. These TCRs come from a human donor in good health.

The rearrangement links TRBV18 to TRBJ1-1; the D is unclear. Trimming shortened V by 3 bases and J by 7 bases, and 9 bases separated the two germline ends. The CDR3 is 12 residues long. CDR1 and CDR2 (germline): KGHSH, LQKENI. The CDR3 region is CASSPENGEAFF. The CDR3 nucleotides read TGTGCCAGCTCACCTGAGAATGGTGAAGCTTTCTTT. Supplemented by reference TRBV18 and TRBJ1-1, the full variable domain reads NAGVMQNPRHLVRRRGQEARLRCSPMKGHSHVYWYRQLPEEGLKFMVYLQKENIIDESGMPKERFSAEFPKEGPSILRIQQVVRGDSAAYFCASSPENGEAFFGQGTRLTVV.

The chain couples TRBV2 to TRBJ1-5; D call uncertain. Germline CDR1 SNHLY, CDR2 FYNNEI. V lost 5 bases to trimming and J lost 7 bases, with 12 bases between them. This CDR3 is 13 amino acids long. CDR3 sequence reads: CASSPGPQQPQHF. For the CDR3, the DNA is TGTGCCAGCAGTCCTGGTCCCCAACAGCCCCAGCATTTT.

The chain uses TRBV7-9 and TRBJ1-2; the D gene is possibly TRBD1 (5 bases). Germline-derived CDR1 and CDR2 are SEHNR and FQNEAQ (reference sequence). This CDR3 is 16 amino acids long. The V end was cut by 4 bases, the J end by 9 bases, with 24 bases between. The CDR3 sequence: CASSSGGGAPGYSYTF. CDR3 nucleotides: TGTGCCAGCAGCTCAGGAGGAGGGGCGCCCGGTTATAGCTACACCTTC.

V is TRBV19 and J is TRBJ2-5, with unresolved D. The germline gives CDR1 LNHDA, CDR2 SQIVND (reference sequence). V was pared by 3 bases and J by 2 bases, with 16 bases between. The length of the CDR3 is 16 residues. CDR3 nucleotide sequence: TGTGCCAGTAGTATTTCCCGTTCGGGCAGTCAAGAGACCCAGTACTTC. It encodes CASSISRSGSQETQYF.

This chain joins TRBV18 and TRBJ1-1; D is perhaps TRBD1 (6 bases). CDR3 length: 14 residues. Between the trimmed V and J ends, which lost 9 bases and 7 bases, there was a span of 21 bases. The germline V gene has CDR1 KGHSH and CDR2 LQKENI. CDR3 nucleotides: TGTGCCAGTCAAGGCCCGGGACACGGGATTGAAGCTTTCTTT. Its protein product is CASQGPGHGIEAFF.

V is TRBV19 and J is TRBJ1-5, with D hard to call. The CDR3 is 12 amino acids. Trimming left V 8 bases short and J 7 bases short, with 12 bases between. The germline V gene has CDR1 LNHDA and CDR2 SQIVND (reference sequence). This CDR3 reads CASYGGSQPQHF. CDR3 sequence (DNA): TGTGCCAGTTACGGTGGGTCGCAGCCCCAGCATTTT.

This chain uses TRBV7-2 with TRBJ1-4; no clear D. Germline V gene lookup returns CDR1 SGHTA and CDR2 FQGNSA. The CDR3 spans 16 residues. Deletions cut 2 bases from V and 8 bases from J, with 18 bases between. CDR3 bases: TGTGCCAGCAGCTTAACCCCCGACGGACTTTTAGAAAAACTGTTTTTT. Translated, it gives CASSLTPDGLLEKLFF.

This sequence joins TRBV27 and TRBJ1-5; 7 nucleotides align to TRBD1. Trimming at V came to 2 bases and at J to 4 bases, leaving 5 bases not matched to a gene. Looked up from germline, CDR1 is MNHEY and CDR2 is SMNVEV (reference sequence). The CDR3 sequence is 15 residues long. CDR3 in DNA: TGTGCCAGCAGTTTAAGTGGGACAGTGAATCAGCCCCAGCATTTT. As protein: CASSLSGTVNQPQHF.

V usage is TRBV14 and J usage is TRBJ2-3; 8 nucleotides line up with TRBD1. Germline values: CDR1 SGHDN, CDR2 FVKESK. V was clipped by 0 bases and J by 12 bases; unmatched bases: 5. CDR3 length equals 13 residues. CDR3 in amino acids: CASSQEGQGGQYF. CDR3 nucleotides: TGTGCCAGCAGCCAAGAAGGACAGGGAGGACAGTATTTT. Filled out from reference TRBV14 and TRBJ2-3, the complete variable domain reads EAGVTQFPSHSVIEKGQTVTLRCDPISGHDNLYWYRRVMGKEIKFLLHFVKESKQDESGMPNNRFLAERTGGTYSTLKVQPAELEDSGVYFCASSQEGQGGQYFGPGTRLTVL.

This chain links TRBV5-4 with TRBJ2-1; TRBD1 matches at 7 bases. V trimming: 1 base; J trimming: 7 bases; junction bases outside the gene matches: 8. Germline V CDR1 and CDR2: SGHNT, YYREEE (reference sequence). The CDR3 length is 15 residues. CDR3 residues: CASSLKWAGGNEQFF. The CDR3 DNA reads TGTGCCAGCAGCTTGAAATGGGCAGGGGGTAATGAGCAGTTCTTC.

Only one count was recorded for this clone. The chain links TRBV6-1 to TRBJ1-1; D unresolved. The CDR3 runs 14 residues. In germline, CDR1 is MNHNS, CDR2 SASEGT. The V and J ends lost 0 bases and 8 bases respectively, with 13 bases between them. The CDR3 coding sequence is TGTGCCAGCAGTGAAGCGCTTAAGTCTTCCGAAGCTTTCTTT. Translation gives CASSEALKSSEAFF.

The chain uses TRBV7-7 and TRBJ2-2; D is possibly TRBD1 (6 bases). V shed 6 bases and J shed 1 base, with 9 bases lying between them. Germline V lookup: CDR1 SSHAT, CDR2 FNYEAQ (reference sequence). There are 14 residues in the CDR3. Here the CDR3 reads CASRRTENTGELFF. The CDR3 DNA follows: TGTGCCAGCAGACGGACAGAGAACACCGGGGAGCTGTTTTTT.

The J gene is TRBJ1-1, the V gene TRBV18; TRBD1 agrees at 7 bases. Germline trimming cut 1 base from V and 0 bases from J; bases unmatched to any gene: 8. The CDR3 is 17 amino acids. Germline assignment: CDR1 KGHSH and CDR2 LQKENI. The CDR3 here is CASSPRAPTGLNTEAFF. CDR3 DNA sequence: TGTGCCAGCTCACCACGGGCACCGACAGGGCTGAACACTGAAGCTTTCTTT.

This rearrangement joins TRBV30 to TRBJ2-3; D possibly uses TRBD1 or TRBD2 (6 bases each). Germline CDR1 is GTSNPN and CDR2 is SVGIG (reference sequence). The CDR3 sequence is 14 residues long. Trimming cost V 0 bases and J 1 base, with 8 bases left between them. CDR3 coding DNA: TGTGCCTGGAGTGTCGGGGGCCGCACAGATACGCAGTATTTT. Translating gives CAWSVGGRTDTQYF.

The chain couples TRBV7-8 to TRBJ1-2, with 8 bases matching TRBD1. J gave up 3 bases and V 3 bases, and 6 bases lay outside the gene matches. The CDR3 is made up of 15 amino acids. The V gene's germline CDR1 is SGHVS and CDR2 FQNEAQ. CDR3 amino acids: CASSFGTGAYYGYTF. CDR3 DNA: TGTGCCAGCAGCTTTGGGACAGGAGCCTACTATGGCTACACCTTC.

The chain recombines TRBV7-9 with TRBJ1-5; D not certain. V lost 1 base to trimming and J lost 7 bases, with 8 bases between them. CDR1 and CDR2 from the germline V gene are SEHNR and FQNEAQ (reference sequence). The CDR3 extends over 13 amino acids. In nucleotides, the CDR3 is TGTGCCAGCAGCTTAGATGGGCGGCAGCCCCAGCATTTT. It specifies CASSLDGRQPQHF.

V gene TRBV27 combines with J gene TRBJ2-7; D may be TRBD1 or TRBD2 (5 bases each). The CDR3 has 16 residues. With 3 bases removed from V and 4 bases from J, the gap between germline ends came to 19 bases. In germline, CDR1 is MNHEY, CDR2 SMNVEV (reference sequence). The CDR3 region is CASSFRGRAPSYEQYF. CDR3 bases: TGTGCCAGCAGTTTTAGGGGACGTGCTCCTTCTTACGAGCAGTACTTC.

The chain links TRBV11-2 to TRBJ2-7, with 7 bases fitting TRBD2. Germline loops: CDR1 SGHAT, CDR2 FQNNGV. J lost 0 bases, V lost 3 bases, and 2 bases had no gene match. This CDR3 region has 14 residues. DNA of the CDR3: TGTGCCAGCAGCTTCGGGACTACCTCCTACGAGCAGTACTTC. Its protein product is CASSFGTTSYEQYF.

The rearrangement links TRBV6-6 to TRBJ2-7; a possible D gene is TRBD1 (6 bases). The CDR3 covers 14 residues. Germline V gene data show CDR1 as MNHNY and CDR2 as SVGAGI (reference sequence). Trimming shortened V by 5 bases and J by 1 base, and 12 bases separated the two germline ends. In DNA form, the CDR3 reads TGTGCCAGCAGTGGGGGCACCGGATCCTACGAGCAGTACTTC. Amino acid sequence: CASSGGTGSYEQYF.

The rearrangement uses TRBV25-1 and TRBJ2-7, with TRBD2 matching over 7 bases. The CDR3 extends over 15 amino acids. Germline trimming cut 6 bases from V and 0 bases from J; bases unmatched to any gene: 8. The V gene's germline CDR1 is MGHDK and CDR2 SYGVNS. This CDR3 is CASSPDREGSYEQYF. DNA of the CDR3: TGTGCCAGCAGCCCAGATAGGGAGGGCTCCTACGAGCAGTACTTC.

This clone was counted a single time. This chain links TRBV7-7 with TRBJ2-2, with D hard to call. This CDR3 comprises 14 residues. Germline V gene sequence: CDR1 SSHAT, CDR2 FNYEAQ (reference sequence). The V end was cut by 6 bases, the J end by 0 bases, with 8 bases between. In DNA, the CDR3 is TGTGCCAGCAGTGACACCGCGAACACCGGGGAGCTGTTTTTT. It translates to CASSDTANTGELFF.

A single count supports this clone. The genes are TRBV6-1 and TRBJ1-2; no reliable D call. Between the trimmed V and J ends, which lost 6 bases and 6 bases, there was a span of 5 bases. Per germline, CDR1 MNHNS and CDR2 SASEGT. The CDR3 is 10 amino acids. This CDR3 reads CASSLNGYTF. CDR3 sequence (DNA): TGTGCCAGCAGCCTCAATGGCTACACCTTC.

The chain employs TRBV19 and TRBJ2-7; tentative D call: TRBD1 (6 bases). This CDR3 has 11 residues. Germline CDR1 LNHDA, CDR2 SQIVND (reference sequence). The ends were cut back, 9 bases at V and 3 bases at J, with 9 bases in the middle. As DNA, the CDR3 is TGTGCCAGCCAGGGGTTCTACGAGCAGTACTTC. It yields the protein CASQGFYEQYF.

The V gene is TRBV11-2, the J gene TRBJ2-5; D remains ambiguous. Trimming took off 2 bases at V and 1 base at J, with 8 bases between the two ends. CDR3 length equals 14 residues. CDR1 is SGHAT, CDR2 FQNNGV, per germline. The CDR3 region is CASSLRLSQETQYF. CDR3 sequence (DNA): TGTGCCAGCAGCTTACGGCTGTCCCAAGAGACCCAGTACTTC.